A selection of T cell receptor beta chains follows, all from one sample in a study of T-cell memory formation after mild COVID-19. Using its own MiXCR run on the 5' RACE reads, TCRdb lists one record per CDR3 protein. The sample has roughly 180,000 distinct CDR3 sequences; roughly 18% are singletons. Sequencing was performed on PBMCs or a T cell subset sorted from them (not recorded which). The source of these receptors is a young man who had mild COVID-19 (a few samples of this study predate the infection). Cell type and time point are not known. Both conserved end residues are part of each CDR3. The order of the fields is J gene, D gene, V gene, clone size, CDR3 protein, CDR3 DNA. A D gene is named only where the DNA matches it firmly. The size field is filled for only some rows; it gives once, few, many or a size class.

>TRBJ1-1|TRBD1|TRBV6-5|NA
CASSSPVAGQGAFF
TGTGCCAGCAGCTCGCCAGTCGCGGGACAGGGAGCTTTCTTT
>TRBJ2-3|TRBD1|TRBV6-5|NA
CASSCSKGQVTDTQYF
TGTGCCAGCAGTTGCTCGAAGGGACAGGTCACAGATACGCAGTATTTT
>TRBJ2-1|TRBD2|TRBV10-3|few
CAISESPAGRHEQFF
TGTGCCATCAGTGAGTCCCCAGCGGGGCGGCATGAGCAGTTCTTC
>TRBJ2-7|TRBD1|TRBV7-7|few
CASSARTGDYEQYF
TGTGCCAGCAGCGCTCGGACAGGGGACTACGAGCAGTACTTC
>TRBJ1-1|NA|TRBV18|many
CASSLSDTRGAFF
TGTGCCAGCTCACTTAGTGACACCCGGGGGGCTTTCTTT
>TRBJ2-1|NA|TRBV7-7|many
CASSLGLGDEQFF
TGTGCTAGCAGCTTAGGGCTAGGGGATGAGCAGTTCTTC
>TRBJ1-1|TRBD1|TRBV12-3/TRBV12-4|NA
CASSLQGAGNTEAFF
TGTGCCAGCAGTTTACAGGGGGCAGGAAACACTGAAGCTTTCTTT
>TRBJ2-2|NA|TRBV5-1|NA
CASSSSPGSGELFF
TGCGCCAGCAGCTCCTCCCCTGGTTCCGGGGAGCTGTTTTTT
>TRBJ2-5|NA|TRBV10-3|many
CAISESGRQIETQYF
TGTGCCATCAGTGAGTCGGGCCGACAAATAGAGACCCAGTACTTC
>TRBJ2-1|TRBD2|TRBV6-2/TRBV6-3|NA
CASSGLAYEQFF
TGTGCCAGCTCGGGACTAGCTTATGAGCAGTTCTTC
>TRBJ2-5|TRBD2|TRBV4-3|NA
CASSQDASGGGKTQYF
TGCGCCAGCAGCCAAGATGCTAGCGGGGGGGGAAAGACCCAGTACTTC
>TRBJ2-5|NA|TRBV7-2|few
CASSLVRPGTQYF
TGTGCCAGCAGCTTAGTTCGCCCGGGGACCCAGTACTTC
>TRBJ2-5|TRBD2|TRBV27|NA
CASSSGGAEETQYF
TGTGCCAGCAGTAGCGGGGGGGCCGAGGAGACCCAGTACTTC
>TRBJ2-5|TRBD2|TRBV10-3|few
CATTKRGTEGETQYF
TGTGCCACCACGAAGCGGGGGACTGAAGGTGAGACCCAGTACTTC
>TRBJ2-1|NA|TRBV6-2/TRBV6-3|NA
CASSYSLGTLSLEQFF
TGTGCCAGCAGTTACTCGCTCGGGACCCTGTCCCTCGAGCAGTTCTTC
>TRBJ1-1|NA|TRBV2|NA
CASSRDTAKAFF
TGTGCCAGCAGTAGGGACACAGCCAAAGCTTTCTTT
>TRBJ1-4|NA|TRBV20-1|NA
CSADVGTGEKLFF
TGCAGTGCGGATGTCGGGACGGGCGAAAAACTGTTTTTT
>TRBJ2-3|NA|TRBV14|few
CASSPLYTDTQYF
TGTGCCAGCAGCCCTCTCTACACAGATACGCAGTATTTT
>TRBJ1-2|NA|TRBV18|NA
CASSPPGVWDYGYTF
TGTGCCAGCTCACCACCGGGGGTGTGGGACTATGGCTACACCTTC
>TRBJ1-1|NA|TRBV14|NA
CASSQSANTEAFF
TGTGCCAGCAGCCAAAGTGCGAACACTGAAGCTTTCTTT